This TCR beta chain was sequenced for a study of T-cell memory formation after mild COVID-19. General observations from the study: Some clones that responded were present in memory (sampled pre-infection), which suggests cross-reactive memory joined.

Germline CDR1 DFQATT, CDR2 SNEGSKA (reference sequence). The CDR3 consists of 16 residues. V shed 2 bases and J 2 bases; nucleotides not matched to a gene: 12. TCRdb re-analysed the 5' RACE reads in MiXCR, keeping a single row per CDR3 protein. The sample includes hundreds of thousands of distinct CDR3 sequences, about a fifth of them seen just once. Regarding this clonotype: Its antigen is still unknown.

This rearrangement joins TRBV20-1 to TRBJ2-7; 7 nucleotides align to TRBD1. The sequenced sample consisted of PBMCs or a T cell subset sorted from them (not recorded which). The source is an adult woman who had mild COVID-19 (a few samples of this study predate the infection). Cell type and time point are not known. CDR3 residues: CSARIDRATPTYEQYF. The CDR3 coding sequence is TGCAGTGCTAGAATCGACAGGGCGACCCCCACCTACGAGCAGTACTTC.